This T cell receptor beta chain was obtained from a study of T cell responses to AZD1222 COVID-19 vaccine. Study results and limitations: Regions 160-218 and 743-854 held dominance among vaccine-associated CD4 TCRs, which spanned spike. The donor group comprised mostly white British people and more females; the analysis possibly underestimated clonal diversity. Vaccination with two AZD1222 doses was followed by a rise in Spike-specific TCR breadth and depth.

There are 16 residues in the CDR3. Trimming removed 3 bases from V and 0 bases from J, with 15 bases in between. Germline-derived CDR1 and CDR2 are GTSNPN and SVGIG (reference sequence). Of note for this clone: Its specificity is unknown.

The assay was immunoSEQ multiplex PCR, and TCRdb's table has in-frame clones only and misses some. The profile covers some 150,000 clones, with 90% to 95% appearing a single time and more than 0.8% taken by the ten largest. This sequence was found in an adult in good health. The V call is TRBV30, the J call TRBJ1-3, with D unresolved. The sequencing here drew on peripheral blood, taken on day 0 of AZD1222 vaccination. The CDR3 nucleotides read TGTGCCTGGAGCAATAGGGCCGCCCGCTCTGGAAACACCATATATTTT. Residues: CAWSNRAARSGNTIYF.